This T cell receptor beta chain emerged from a study of cytomegalovirus exposure and HLA in healthy donors. The V gene's germline CDR1 is SGHDT and CDR2 YYEEEE. V shed 0 bases and J shed 6 bases, with 15 bases lying between them. The CDR3 length is 15 residues. On this clone itself: Its target is unknown.

This donor had no CMV serostatus on record. The PCR used 60 Vbeta and 13 Jbeta primers. Here immunoSEQ multiplex PCR was the method, and the copy in TCRdb shows in-frame clones only, minus some. The sample includes about 160,000 clones, roughly three quarters seen only once; the top ten take 3.5%. Findings and caveats of the study: Many donors carried some public TCRs, although rarity characterized most TCR sequences.

Sequencing input: PBMCs. V is TRBV5-6 and J is TRBJ1-1; D might be TRBD1 (6 bases). This clonotype was sampled from a human donor in good health. The CDR3 region is CASSLGAGAVAEAFF. The CDR3 nucleotides are TGTGCCAGCAGCTTGGGGGCAGGGGCGGTGGCTGAAGCTTTCTTT.